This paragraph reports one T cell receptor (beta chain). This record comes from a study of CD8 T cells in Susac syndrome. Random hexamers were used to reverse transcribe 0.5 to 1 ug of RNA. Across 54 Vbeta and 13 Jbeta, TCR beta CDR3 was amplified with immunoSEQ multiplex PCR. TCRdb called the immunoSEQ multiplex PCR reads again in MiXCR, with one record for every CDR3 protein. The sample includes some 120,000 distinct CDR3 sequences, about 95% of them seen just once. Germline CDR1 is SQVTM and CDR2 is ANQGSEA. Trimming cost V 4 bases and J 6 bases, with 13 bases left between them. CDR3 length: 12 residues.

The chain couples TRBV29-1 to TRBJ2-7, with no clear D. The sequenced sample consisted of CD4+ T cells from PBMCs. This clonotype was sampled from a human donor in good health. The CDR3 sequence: CSVGAGFGEQYF. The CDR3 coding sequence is TGCAGCGTTGGGGCCGGGTTCGGCGAGCAGTACTTC.